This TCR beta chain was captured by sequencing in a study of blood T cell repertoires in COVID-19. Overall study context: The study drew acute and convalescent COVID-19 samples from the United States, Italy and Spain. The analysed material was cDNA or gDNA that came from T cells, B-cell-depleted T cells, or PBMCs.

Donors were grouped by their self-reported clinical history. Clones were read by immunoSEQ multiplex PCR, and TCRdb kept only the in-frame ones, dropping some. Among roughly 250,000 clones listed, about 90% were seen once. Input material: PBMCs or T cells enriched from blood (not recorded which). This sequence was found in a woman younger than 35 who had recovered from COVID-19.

CDR3 DNA sequence: TGCAGTGCGGGGACAGACTATGGCTACACCTTC. This encodes CSAGTDYGYTF. The chain links TRBV20-1 to TRBJ1-2; 7 bases align to TRBD1. Germline-derived CDR1 and CDR2 are DFQATT and SNEGSKA (reference sequence). The trim removed 6 bases at V and 3 bases at J, leaving 1 base unmatched. The CDR3 spans 11 residues.